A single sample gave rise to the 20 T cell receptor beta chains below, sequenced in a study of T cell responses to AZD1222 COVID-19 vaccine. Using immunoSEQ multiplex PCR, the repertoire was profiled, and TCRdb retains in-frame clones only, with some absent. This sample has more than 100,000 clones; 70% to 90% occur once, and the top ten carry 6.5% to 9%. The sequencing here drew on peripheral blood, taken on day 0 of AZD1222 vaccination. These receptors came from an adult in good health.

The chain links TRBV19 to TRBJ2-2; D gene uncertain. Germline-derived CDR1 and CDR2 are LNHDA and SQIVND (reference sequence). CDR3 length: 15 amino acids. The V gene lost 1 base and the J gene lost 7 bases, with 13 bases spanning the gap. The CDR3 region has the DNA TGTGCCAGTAGTATAGGGCGGCCCCGGAACGGGGAGCTGTTTTTT. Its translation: CASSIGRPRNGELFF. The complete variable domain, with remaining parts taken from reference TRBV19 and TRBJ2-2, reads DGGITQSPKYLFRKEGQNVTLSCEQNLNHDAMYWYRQDPGQGLRLIYYSQIVNDFQKGDIAEGYSVSREKKESFPLTVTSAQKNPTAFYLCASSIGRPRNGELFFGEGSRLTVL.

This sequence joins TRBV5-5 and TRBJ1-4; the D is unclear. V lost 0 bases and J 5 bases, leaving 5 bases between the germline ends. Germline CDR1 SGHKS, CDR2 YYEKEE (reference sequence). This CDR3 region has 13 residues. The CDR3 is CASSLAGNEKLFF. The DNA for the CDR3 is TGTGCCAGCAGCTTGGCTGGGAATGAAAAACTGTTTTTT.

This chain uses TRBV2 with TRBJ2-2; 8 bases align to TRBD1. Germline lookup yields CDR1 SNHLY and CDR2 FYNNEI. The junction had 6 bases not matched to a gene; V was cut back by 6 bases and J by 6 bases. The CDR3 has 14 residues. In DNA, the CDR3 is TGTGCCAGCAGCGGACAGGGACTGGCCGGGGAGCTGTTTTTT. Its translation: CASSGQGLAGELFF.

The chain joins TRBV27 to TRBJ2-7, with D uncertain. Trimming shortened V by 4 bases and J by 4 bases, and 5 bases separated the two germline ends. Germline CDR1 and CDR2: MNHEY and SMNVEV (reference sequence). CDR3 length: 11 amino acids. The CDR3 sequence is CASSSKYEQYF. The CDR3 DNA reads TGTGCCAGCAGTTCTAAATACGAGCAGTACTTC.

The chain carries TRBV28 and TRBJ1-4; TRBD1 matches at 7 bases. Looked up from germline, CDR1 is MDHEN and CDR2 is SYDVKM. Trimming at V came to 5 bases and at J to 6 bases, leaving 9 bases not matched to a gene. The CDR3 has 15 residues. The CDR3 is CASSITGEGYEKLFF. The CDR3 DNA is TGTGCCAGCAGTATAACAGGGGAGGGGTATGAAAAACTGTTTTTT.

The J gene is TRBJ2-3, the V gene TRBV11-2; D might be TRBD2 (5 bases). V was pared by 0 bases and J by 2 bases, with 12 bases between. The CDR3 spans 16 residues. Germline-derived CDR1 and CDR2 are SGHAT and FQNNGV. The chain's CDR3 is CASSLEAAINTDTQYF. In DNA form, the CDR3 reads TGTGCCAGCAGCTTAGAAGCGGCAATAAACACAGATACGCAGTATTTT.

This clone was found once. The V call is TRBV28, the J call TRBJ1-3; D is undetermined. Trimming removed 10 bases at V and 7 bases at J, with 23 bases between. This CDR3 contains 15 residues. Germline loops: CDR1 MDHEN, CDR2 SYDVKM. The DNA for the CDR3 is TGTGCCACCTCCTTTCGGGCGGTTGAGTGGAACACCATATATTTT. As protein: CATSFRAVEWNTIYF. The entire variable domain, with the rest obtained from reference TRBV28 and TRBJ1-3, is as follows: DVKVTQSSRYLVKRTGEKVFLECVQDMDHENMFWYRQDPGLGLRLIYFSYDVKMKEKGDIPEGYSVSREKKERFSLILESASTNQTSMYLCATSFRAVEWNTIYFGEGSWLTVV.

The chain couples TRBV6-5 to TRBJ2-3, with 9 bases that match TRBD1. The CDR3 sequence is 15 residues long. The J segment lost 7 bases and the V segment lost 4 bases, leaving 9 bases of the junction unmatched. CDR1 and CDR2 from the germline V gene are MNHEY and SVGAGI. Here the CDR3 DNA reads TGTGCCAGCAGTTCCGGGACAGGGATTTTTAATACGCAGTATTTT. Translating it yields CASSSGTGIFNTQYF.

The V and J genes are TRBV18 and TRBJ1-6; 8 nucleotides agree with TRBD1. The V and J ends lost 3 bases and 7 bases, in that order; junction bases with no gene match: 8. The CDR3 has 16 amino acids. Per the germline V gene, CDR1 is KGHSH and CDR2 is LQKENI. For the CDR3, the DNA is TGTGCCAGCTCACCCCTCCGGGACAGGCAGAATTCACCCCTCCACTTT. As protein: CASSPLRDRQNSPLHF.

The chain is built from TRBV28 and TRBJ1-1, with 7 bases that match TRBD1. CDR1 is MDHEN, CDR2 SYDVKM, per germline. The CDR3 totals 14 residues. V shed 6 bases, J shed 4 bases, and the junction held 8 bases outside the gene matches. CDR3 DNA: TGTGCCAGCAGCTCAGGGGGGACTAGCACTGAAGCTTTCTTT. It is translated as CASSSGGTSTEAFF.

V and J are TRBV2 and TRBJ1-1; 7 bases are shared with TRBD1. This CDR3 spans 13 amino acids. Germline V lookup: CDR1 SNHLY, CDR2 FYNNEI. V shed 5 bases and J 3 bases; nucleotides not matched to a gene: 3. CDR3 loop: CASSWDRDTEAFF. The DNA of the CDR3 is TGTGCCAGCAGTTGGGACAGAGACACTGAAGCTTTCTTT.

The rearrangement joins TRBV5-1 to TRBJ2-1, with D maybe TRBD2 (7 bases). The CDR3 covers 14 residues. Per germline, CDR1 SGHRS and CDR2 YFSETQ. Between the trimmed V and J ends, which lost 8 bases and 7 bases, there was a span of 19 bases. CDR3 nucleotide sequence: TGCGCCAGTACAACAAGGGGGGGTGTAAATGAGCAGTTCTTC. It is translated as CASTTRGGVNEQFF.

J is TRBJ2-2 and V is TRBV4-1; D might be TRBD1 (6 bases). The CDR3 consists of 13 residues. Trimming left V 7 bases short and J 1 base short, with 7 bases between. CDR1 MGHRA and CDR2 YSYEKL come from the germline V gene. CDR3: CASTDRNTGELFF. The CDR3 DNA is TGCGCCAGCACGGACAGGAACACCGGGGAGCTGTTTTTT.

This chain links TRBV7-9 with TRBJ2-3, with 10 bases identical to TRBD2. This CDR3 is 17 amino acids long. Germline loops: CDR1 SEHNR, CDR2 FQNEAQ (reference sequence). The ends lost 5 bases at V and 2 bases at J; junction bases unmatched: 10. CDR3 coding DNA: TGTGCCAGCAGCCGAGGACTAGCGGTAAGGATCACAGATACGCAGTATTTT. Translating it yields CASSRGLAVRITDTQYF. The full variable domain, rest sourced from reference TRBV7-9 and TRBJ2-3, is DTGVSQNPRHKITKRGQNVTFRCDPISEHNRLYWYRQTLGQGPEFLTYFQNEAQLEKSRLLSDRFSAERPKGSFSTLEIQRTEQGDSAMYLCASSRGLAVRITDTQYFGPGTRLTVL.

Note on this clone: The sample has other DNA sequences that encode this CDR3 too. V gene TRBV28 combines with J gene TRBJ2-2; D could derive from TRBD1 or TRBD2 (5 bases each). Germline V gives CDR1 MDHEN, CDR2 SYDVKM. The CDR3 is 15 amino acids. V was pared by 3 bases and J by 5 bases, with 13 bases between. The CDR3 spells CASSLGRDPTGELFF. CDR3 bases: TGTGCCAGCAGTTTGGGTCGGGACCCGACCGGGGAGCTGTTTTTT.

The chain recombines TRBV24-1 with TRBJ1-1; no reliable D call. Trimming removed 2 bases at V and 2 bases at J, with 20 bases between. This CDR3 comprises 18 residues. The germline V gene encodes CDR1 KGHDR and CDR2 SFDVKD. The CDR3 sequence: CATSDSPGRGKGNTEAFF. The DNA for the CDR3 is TGTGCCACCAGTGATTCCCCCGGAAGAGGGAAAGGAAACACTGAAGCTTTCTTT.

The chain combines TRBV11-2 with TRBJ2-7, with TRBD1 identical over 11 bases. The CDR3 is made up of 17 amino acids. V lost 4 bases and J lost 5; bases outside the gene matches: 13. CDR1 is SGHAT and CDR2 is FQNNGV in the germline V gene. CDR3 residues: CASSSPGTGGLSDEQYF. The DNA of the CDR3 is TGTGCCAGCAGCTCCCCCGGGACAGGGGGTCTTTCAGACGAGCAGTACTTC.

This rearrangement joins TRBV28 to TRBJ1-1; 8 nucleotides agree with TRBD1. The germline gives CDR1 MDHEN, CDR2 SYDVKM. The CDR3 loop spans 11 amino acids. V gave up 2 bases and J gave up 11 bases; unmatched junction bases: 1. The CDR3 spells CASSLRDRAFF. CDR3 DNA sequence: TGTGCCAGCAGTTTAAGGGACAGGGCTTTCTTT.

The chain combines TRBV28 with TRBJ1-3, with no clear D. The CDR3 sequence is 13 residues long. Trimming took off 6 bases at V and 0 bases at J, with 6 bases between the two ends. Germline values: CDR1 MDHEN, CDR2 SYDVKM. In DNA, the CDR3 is TGTGCCAGCAGCATCTACTCTGGAAACACCATATATTTT. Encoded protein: CASSIYSGNTIYF.

The CDR3 nucleotides read TGTGCCAGCAGCTTAGATAGCGGGGGGGCCAACGAGCAGTACTTC. Amino acids: CASSLDSGGANEQYF. The V call is TRBV13, the J call TRBJ2-7; 11 bases agree with TRBD2. Unmatched junction bases numbered 4, after V lost 1 base and J lost 5 bases. The CDR3 runs to 15 residues. CDR1 and CDR2 (germline): PRHDT, FYEKMQ (reference sequence).